This paragraph covers one T cell receptor beta chain sequence. Its antigen is still unknown. This sample was taken from a study of radiotherapy plus CTLA-4 blockade in lung cancer. Study information: With 31% of patients having disease control, objective responses were seen in roughly 18%. Study-wide findings and caveats: Clones of tumor-derived TCRs expanded in blood after radiotherapy plus ipilimumab.

V lost 5 bases to trimming and J lost 7 bases, with 20 bases between them. There are 16 residues in the CDR3. Germline CDR1 PRHDT, CDR2 FYEKMQ (reference sequence). Method: immunoSEQ multiplex PCR; TCRdb's copy keeps in-frame clones and lacks some. Of over 100,000 clones in the sample, roughly 80% were seen once. The clonotype comes from a human donor with non-small cell lung cancer that progressed on radiotherapy plus ipilimumab. Some clones in this sample may be carry-over from other donors' samples. Sequenced here: peripheral blood, sampled from a patient treated with radiotherapy plus ipilimumab. V usage is TRBV13 and J usage is TRBJ2-2, with TRBD1 as a possible D gene (5 bases). For the CDR3, the DNA is TGTGCCAGCAGCGCAAAGGACATTTGGGTTGACGGGGAGCTGTTTTTT. Translating it yields CASSAKDIWVDGELFF.